The 26 T cell receptor beta chains listed next were all sequenced from one sample in a study of blood T cell repertoires in COVID-19. Using immunoSEQ multiplex PCR, the repertoire was profiled, and TCRdb retains in-frame clones only, with some absent. Among about 520,000 clones listed, approximately 83% were seen once. The source material was peripheral blood. The receptors come from a human donor in a cohort sampled during active COVID-19.

This clone came up once. V and J are TRBV7-3 and TRBJ2-3, with 10 positions matching TRBD2. The V gene end was trimmed by 3 bases and the J gene end by 1 base; junction bases not matched to a gene: 4. This CDR3 comprises 16 residues. Germline V CDR1 and CDR2: SGHTA, FQGTGA. The CDR3 loop is CASSLESGRGTDTQYF. The CDR3 coding sequence is TGTGCCAGCAGCTTGGAAAGCGGGAGGGGCACAGATACGCAGTATTTT. Using reference TRBV7-3 and TRBJ2-3 for the parts outside the CDR3, the full variable domain is GAGVSQTPSNKVTEKGKYVELRCDPISGHTALYWYRQSLGQGPEFLIYFQGTGAADDSGLPNDRFFAVRPEGSVSTLKIQRTERGDSAVYLCASSLESGRGTDTQYFGPGTRLTVL.

J is TRBJ1-2 and V is TRBV25-1; a weak D match, TRBD1 (6 bases). Germline V gene lookup returns CDR1 MGHDK and CDR2 SYGVNS. This CDR3 has 15 amino acids. With 1 base removed from V and 7 bases from J, the gap between germline ends came to 16 bases. The CDR3 loop is CASSEWGRGGAGYTF. In nucleotides, the CDR3 is TGTGCCAGCAGTGAATGGGGCAGGGGTGGTGCTGGCTACACCTTC.

The chain combines TRBV25-1 with TRBJ2-3, with TRBD1 as a possible D gene (6 bases). Trimming removed 6 bases at V and 1 base at J, with 11 bases between. The CDR3 extends over 14 amino acids. Per germline, CDR1 MGHDK and CDR2 SYGVNS. The CDR3 region has the DNA TGTGCCAGCAGAGTTGGGGGCCGCACAGATACGCAGTATTTT. As protein: CASRVGGRTDTQYF.

The rearrangement uses TRBV28 and TRBJ2-1, with 8 bases matching TRBD2. The CDR3 runs 13 residues. With 5 bases clipped from V and 7 bases from J, the junction kept 4 bases outside the gene matches. Germline CDR1 MDHEN, CDR2 SYDVKM. CDR3 residues: CASSSGSENEQFF. Here the CDR3 DNA reads TGTGCCAGCAGTAGCGGGAGCGAAAATGAGCAGTTCTTC.

The gene calls are TRBV30 and TRBJ1-3; D gene unclear. The length of the CDR3 is 16 residues. V was trimmed by 2 bases and J by 0 bases, leaving 14 bases between them. The germline CDR1 and CDR2 sequences are GTSNPN and SVGIG (reference sequence). In DNA, the CDR3 is TGTGCCTGGAGTCCGGCAGAGTCGGGCTCTGGAAACACCATATATTTT. Translated: CAWSPAESGSGNTIYF.

The chain recombines TRBV4-2 with TRBJ2-7, with D perhaps TRBD2 (6 bases). CDR1 and CDR2 (germline): LGHNA, YNFKEQ. The CDR3 runs 17 residues. The germline V and J ends were trimmed by 1 base and 0 bases, with 16 bases remaining between them. This CDR3 reads CASSQAAGLPSSYEQYF. CDR3 DNA sequence: TGTGCCAGCAGCCAAGCAGCGGGCCTTCCGAGCTCCTACGAGCAGTACTTC.

The J gene is TRBJ1-2, the V gene TRBV25-1; D possibly corresponds to TRBD1 (5 bases). The CDR3 runs 14 residues. Trimming took off 1 base at V and 3 bases at J, with 9 bases between the two ends. The germline V gene has CDR1 MGHDK and CDR2 SYGVNS. The CDR3 nucleotides read TGTGCCAGCAGTGAATTTGAAGGGGACTATGGCTACACCTTC. Translated: CASSEFEGDYGYTF.

The chain is built from TRBV27 and TRBJ2-3, with TRBD2 matching over 8 bases. CDR3 length equals 15 residues. Germline CDR1 MNHEY, CDR2 SMNVEV (reference sequence). J gave up 2 bases and V 6 bases, and 7 bases lay outside the gene matches. The CDR3 bases are TGTGCCAGCAGCGACGTACTAGCGGTCACAGATACGCAGTATTTT. It translates to CASSDVLAVTDTQYF.

This clone has just a few counts. V gene TRBV30 combines with J gene TRBJ1-4, with D possibly TRBD1 on 5 matching bases. V was trimmed by 0 bases and J by 8 bases, leaving 10 bases between them. Per the germline V gene, CDR1 is GTSNPN and CDR2 is SVGIG (reference sequence). The CDR3 extends over 13 amino acids. The CDR3, as DNA: TGTGCCTGGAGTGTAACGGGGGAGGAAAAACTGTTTTTT. Its translation is CAWSVTGEEKLFF.

This chain links TRBV28 with TRBJ1-4, with D unclear. CDR3 length: 13 amino acids. V was pared by 6 bases and J by 8 bases, with 13 bases between. Germline V CDR1 and CDR2: MDHEN, SYDVKM. CDR3 sequence: CASRSTAREKLFF. The CDR3 coding sequence is TGTGCCAGCAGATCAACTGCCCGGGAAAAACTGTTTTTT.

About this clone itself: The sample holds other DNA sequences that translate to the same CDR3. The chain is built from TRBV12-3 or TRBV12-4 and TRBJ2-1; D is possibly TRBD2 (6 bases). The V end lost 0 bases, the J end lost 10 bases, and 7 bases lay between the germline ends. The CDR3 is 12 amino acids. CDR3 protein: CASSLAGGEQFF. CDR3 DNA sequence: TGTGCCAGCAGTTTAGCGGGAGGAGAGCAGTTCTTC.

The chain has TRBV6-5 and TRBJ1-2; 8 nucleotides match TRBD1. Germline CDR1 is MNHEY and CDR2 is SVGAGI. The CDR3 contains 14 residues. Trimming cost V 10 bases and J 7 bases; bases outside gene matches: 14. The CDR3 nucleotides are TGTGCCATCCTAAATAGACAGGGGCTAGGTGGCTACACCTTC. Amino acids: CAILNRQGLGGYTF.

The rearrangement links TRBV24-1 to TRBJ2-7; the match to TRBD2 covers 9 bases. The CDR3 has 22 residues. Trimming at V came to 12 bases and at J to 0 bases, leaving 32 bases not matched to a gene. Germline CDR1 is KGHDR and CDR2 is SFDVKD. CDR3 amino acids: CALEGLGFSGSLGEPLSYEQYF. The DNA for the CDR3 is TGTGCCCTTGAGGGGTTGGGGTTTAGCGGGAGCCTGGGGGAGCCTCTCTCCTACGAGCAGTACTTC.

The chain links TRBV11-2 to TRBJ2-1; 8 bases map to TRBD2. Trimming cost V 1 base and J 4 bases; bases outside gene matches: 0. Germline CDR1 and CDR2: SGHAT and FQNNGV. The CDR3 extends over 14 amino acids. The CDR3 reads CASSLAGGYNEQFF. CDR3 nucleotide sequence: TGTGCCAGCAGCTTAGCGGGAGGGTACAATGAGCAGTTCTTC.

The chain carries TRBV28 and TRBJ2-7; perhaps TRBD1 as D (7 bases). CDR1 is MDHEN and CDR2 is SYDVKM in the germline V gene. The CDR3 sequence is 14 residues long. Trimming took 4 bases from V and 1 from J, leaving 11 bases between them. CDR3 nucleotides: TGTGCCAGCAGTTCGACAGGGAGGTCCTACGAGCAGTACTTC. Translated: CASSSTGRSYEQYF.

CDR3 coding DNA: TGCGCCAGCAGTGAGTCACGGGGTGGTGTGGTCGAGCAGTACTTC. Translated: CASSESRGGVVEQYF. This sequence joins TRBV10-1 and TRBJ2-7; possible D gene TRBD2, 5 bases. CDR1 is WNHNN and CDR2 is SYGVQD in the germline V gene (reference sequence). Trimming cost V 0 bases and J 6 bases, with 15 bases left between them. The CDR3 contains 15 residues.

The chain combines TRBV30 with TRBJ1-2; perhaps TRBD1 as D (6 bases). V shed 0 bases and J shed 4 bases, with 12 bases lying between them. The V gene's germline CDR1 is GTSNPN and CDR2 SVGIG (reference sequence). This CDR3 has 14 residues. DNA of the CDR3: TGTGCCTGGAGTGTAGGCCTCAGGGGCTATGGCTACACCTTC. Amino acid sequence: CAWSVGLRGYGYTF. Together with reference TRBV30 and TRBJ1-2, the CDR3 gives the full variable domain: SQTIHQWPATLVQPVGSPLSLECTVEGTSNPNLYWYRQAAGRGLQLLFYSVGIGQISSEVPQNLSASRPQDRQFILSSKKLLLSDSGFYLCAWSVGLRGYGYTFGSGTRLTVV.

The V and J genes are TRBV14 and TRBJ1-5; D is ambiguous. Germline CDR1 is SGHDN and CDR2 is FVKESK. V dropped 3 bases and J dropped 7 bases, with 7 bases sitting between them. The CDR3 length is 12 residues. The CDR3 is CASSHHSQPQHF. The CDR3 nucleotides are TGTGCCAGCAGCCACCATAGCCAGCCCCAGCATTTT.

The V call is TRBV9, the J call TRBJ2-5; tentative D call: TRBD2 (6 bases). V was cut by 0 bases and J by 2 bases, with 8 bases left in between. Germline CDR1 SGDLS, CDR2 YYNGEE. The CDR3 is 14 residues long. CDR3: CASSVEGRQETQYF. The CDR3 coding sequence is TGTGCCAGCAGCGTAGAGGGGAGGCAAGAGACCCAGTACTTC.

The J gene is TRBJ1-1, the V gene TRBV6-6; no firm D call. This CDR3 has 11 residues. V lost 6 bases and J 11 bases, leaving 13 bases between the germline ends. Germline values: CDR1 MNHNY, CDR2 SVGAGI (reference sequence). The CDR3: CASRNQGRAFF. For the CDR3, the DNA is TGTGCCAGCAGAAATCAAGGGAGGGCTTTCTTT.

V and J are TRBV19 and TRBJ2-5; D might be TRBD1 (6 bases). Germline V gives CDR1 LNHDA, CDR2 SQIVND (reference sequence). Trimming pared 5 bases from V and 7 bases from J, leaving 17 bases between. The CDR3 runs to 14 residues. The CDR3 bases are TGTGCCAGTAGTGGTCTGACAGGCCCCAGGACCCAGTACTTC. Residues: CASSGLTGPRTQYF.

This clone was observed once. This sequence joins TRBV9 and TRBJ2-1; D gene unclear. The CDR3 is 14 amino acids. Germline V gene data show CDR1 as SGDLS and CDR2 as YYNGEE. V was shortened by 0 bases and J by 5 bases, with 9 bases between the two germline ends. DNA of the CDR3: TGTGCCAGCAGCGTAGTAGCTGAGCACAATGAGCAGTTCTTC. This gives the protein CASSVVAEHNEQFF. The full variable domain, completed using reference TRBV9 and TRBJ2-1, is DSGVTQTPKHLITATGQRVTLRCSPRSGDLSVYWYQQSLDQGLQFLIQYYNGEERAKGNILERFSAQQFPDLHSELNLSSLELGDSALYFCASSVVAEHNEQFFGPGTRLTVL.

The rearrangement joins TRBV7-2 to TRBJ1-3; D call uncertain. This CDR3 is 17 amino acids long. V was clipped by 2 bases and J by 0 bases, with 14 bases between them. Germline V lookup: CDR1 SGHTA, CDR2 FQGNSA. CDR3 loop: CASSLSPIPGSGNTIYF. CDR3 sequence (DNA): TGTGCCAGCAGCTTAAGCCCTATTCCCGGCTCTGGAAACACCATATATTTT.

Only a few counts were recorded for this clone. The CDR3 nucleotides read TGTGCCAGTAGTATACAGACAGGGACCTACGAGCAGTACTTC. This translates into CASSIQTGTYEQYF. This chain uses TRBV19 with TRBJ2-7; TRBD1 aligns across 7 bases. Trimming cost V 2 bases and J 2 bases; bases outside gene matches: 3. Germline V CDR1 and CDR2: LNHDA, SQIVND (reference sequence). The CDR3 extends over 14 amino acids.

Here the CDR3 DNA reads TGTGCCAGCAGCTTCAGGGTTGCTGGGGCCAACGTCCTGACTTTC. This gives the protein CASSFRVAGANVLTF. The V gene is TRBV5-5, the J gene TRBJ2-6, with D possibly being TRBD1 (5 bases). CDR3 length equals 15 residues. The germline V gene has CDR1 SGHKS and CDR2 YYEKEE (reference sequence). V lost 2 bases, J lost 2 bases, and 8 bases lay in between. The complete variable domain, with remaining parts taken from reference TRBV5-5 and TRBJ2-6, reads DAGVTQSPTHLIKTRGQQVTLRCSPISGHKSVSWYQQVLGQGPQFIFQYYEKEERGRGNFPDRFSARQFPNYSSELNVNALLLGDSALYLCASSFRVAGANVLTFGAGSRLTVL.

The V and J genes are TRBV5-1 and TRBJ2-7, with D hard to call. The CDR3 has 12 amino acids. Trimming took off 4 bases at V and 4 bases at J, with 9 bases between the two ends. The V gene's germline CDR1 is SGHRS and CDR2 YFSETQ. The CDR3 sequence is CASSNPGYEQYF. The CDR3 nucleotides are TGCGCCAGCAGCAATCCAGGTTACGAGCAGTACTTC.